This record concerns one T cell receptor beta chain sequence. These data come from a study of T cells in Graves' hyperthyroidism and ophthalmopathy. Amplified TCR beta CDR3 regions derived from RNA transcripts. HTBI primers were employed in a first-round RT-PCR of the TCR CDR3. TCRdb re-analysed the multiplex PCR reads in MiXCR, keeping a single row per CDR3 protein. Found here are more than 600,000 distinct CDR3 sequences, over 15% of them singletons; the top ten hold over 7.5%. The length of the CDR3 is 17 residues. The V and J ends lost 1 base and 8 bases, in that order; junction bases with no gene match: 14. CDR1 and CDR2 (germline): MGHRA, YSYEKL. Lactation, pregnancy, other autoimmune disease or uncontrolled infection excluded patients.

This TCR came from a man between 18 and 35 years old with Graves' hyperthyroidism. The chain employs TRBV4-1 and TRBJ2-1; 7 bases are shared with TRBD1. Sample: blood. The CDR3 spells CASSQAPRGRRGDEQFF. The CDR3 DNA reads as TGCGCCAGCAGCCAAGCACCTAGGGGGCGCCGCGGCGATGAGCAGTTCTTC.